This TCR beta chain is drawn from a study of regulatory T cells in long-lasting Graves disease. Stated time point: newly diagnosed GD, antithyroid drugs for less than 3 months. There was RNA extracted from PBMCs, and the TCR library was made from it. Arm-PCR of CDR3 regions and iRepertoire HTBI primers were the basis on which TCR beta libraries were built. TCRdb reanalysed the multiplex PCR reads using MiXCR and keeps one entry per CDR3 protein. The sample carries under 450,000 distinct CDR3 sequences, approximately 10% recorded once. The ends lost 3 bases at V and 6 bases at J; junction bases unmatched: 13. This CDR3 region has 18 residues. From germline, CDR1 is SNHLY and CDR2 FYNNEI. There are many counts of this clonotype. This sample also belongs to another study, concerning T cells in Graves' hyperthyroidism and ophthalmopathy.

This chain connects TRBV2 to TRBJ2-2, with 10 nucleotides matching TRBD2. Sequencing used peripheral blood mononuclear cells (PBMCs), obtained at new diagnosis, from a patient treated with antithyroid drugs. The sequence came from a woman aged 18 to 35 with Graves disease. CDR3 nucleotide sequence: TGTGCCAGCAGTGAGATTCTAGCGGGGGCCTATGGAGCCGGGGAGCTGTTTTTT. It specifies CASSEILAGAYGAGELFF.